This TCR beta chain is drawn from a study of cytomegalovirus exposure and HLA in healthy donors. Study context: The roughly 130 validation repertoires used the same platform as the roughly 620 first-cohort repertoires, a later analysis reported. Study-wide results and limits: In the 130 or so validation repertoires, 85% to 95% of cluster scores exceeded 0, per a later analysis. The authors listed some 160 TCR beta chains as cytomegalovirus-associated. Among the CMV-associated chains, a few were confirmed in vitro as specific for CMV antigens.

On this clone itself: Its target is unknown.

The CDR3 is 14 amino acids. The germline V gene encodes CDR1 SEHNR and CDR2 FQNEAQ (reference sequence). Trimming removed 2 bases from V and 4 bases from J, with 12 bases in between. The assay was immunoSEQ multiplex PCR, and TCRdb's table has in-frame clones only and misses some. The sample has approximately 140,000 clones, about 86% seen once. The source material was PBMCs. The rearrangement links TRBV7-9 to TRBJ2-7; perhaps TRBD2 as D (5 bases). This TCR was sampled from a man in his late teens or twenties in good health and CMV-seronegative. In DNA form, the CDR3 reads TGTGCCAGCAGCTTAACACAGCGGATATACGAGCAGTACTTC. Its translation: CASSLTQRIYEQYF.